The 24 T cell receptor beta chains given below trace back to one sample, sequenced in a study of Graves' ophthalmopathy and Graves' hyperthyroidism. Amplification of the TCR beta CDR3 regions used RNA transcripts (as template). First-round RT-PCR used HTBI primers; second-round multiplex PCR followed. TCRdb reprocessed the multiplex PCR reads via MiXCR and lists one record per CDR3 protein. The sample yields about 550,000 distinct CDR3 sequences, roughly 39% seen once. The sample comprised peripheral blood or thyroid tissue (not recorded which). All receptors come from an adult man with Graves' hyperthyroidism.

The chain has TRBV2 and TRBJ2-7; tentatively, D is TRBD1 (5 bases). Germline values: CDR1 SNHLY, CDR2 FYNNEI. V dropped 7 bases and J dropped 3 bases, with 13 bases sitting between them. The CDR3 sequence is 13 residues long. This chain's CDR3 is CASIGPDNYEQYF. The CDR3, as DNA: TGTGCCAGCATCGGACCGGACAACTACGAGCAGTACTTC. The complete variable domain, with remaining parts taken from reference TRBV2 and TRBJ2-7, reads EPEVTQTPSHQVTQMGQEVILRCVPISNHLYFYWYRQILGQKVEFLVSFYNNEISEKSEIFDDQFSVERPDGSNFTLKIRSTKLEDSAMYFCASIGPDNYEQYFGPGTRLTVT.

The V and J genes are TRBV28 and TRBJ2-5; D may be TRBD2 (6 bases). Trimming stripped 8 bases from V and 1 base from J, with 11 bases between. The CDR3 length is 13 residues. The V gene's germline CDR1 is MDHEN and CDR2 SYDVKM. CDR3 DNA sequence: TGTGCCAGCGGGAGGACTTTCCAAGAGACCCAGTACTTC. Its protein is CASGRTFQETQYF.

The chain recombines TRBV13 with TRBJ2-7; a possible D gene is TRBD2 (5 bases). The V gene lost 3 bases and the J gene lost 0 bases, with 15 bases spanning the gap. Germline CDR1 PRHDT, CDR2 FYEKMQ (reference sequence). The CDR3 totals 16 residues. In nucleotides, the CDR3 is TGTGCCAGCAGCTTGTATGGAGGAAGGACCTCCTACGAGCAGTACTTC. The encoded protein is CASSLYGGRTSYEQYF.

This sequence joins TRBV19 and TRBJ2-3; D possibly corresponds to TRBD2 (5 bases). With 5 bases removed from V and 4 bases from J, the gap between germline ends came to 13 bases. The CDR3 is 14 residues long. Germline V gene lookup returns CDR1 LNHDA and CDR2 SQIVND (reference sequence). The CDR3 coding sequence is TGTGCCAGTAGTCCCCGGCGGAGGTCAGATACGCAGTATTTT. Amino acids: CASSPRRRSDTQYF.

V gene TRBV7-8 combines with J gene TRBJ2-5; D may be TRBD1 (5 bases). In germline, CDR1 is SGHVS, CDR2 FQNEAQ. The V end was cut by 0 bases, the J end by 5 bases, with 10 bases between. The CDR3 spans 14 residues. The CDR3 sequence: CASSLAGPWETQYF. The CDR3 DNA is TGTGCCAGCAGCTTAGCGGGGCCTTGGGAGACCCAGTACTTC.

In its sample, this clonotype was seen a few times. The chain joins TRBV24-1 to TRBJ1-5; D remains ambiguous. The CDR3 runs to 15 residues. The ends were cut back, 3 bases at V and 0 bases at J, with 8 bases in the middle. Looked up from germline, CDR1 is KGHDR and CDR2 is SFDVKD. CDR3 loop: CATSDGPYSNQPQHF. The CDR3 DNA reads TGTGCCACCAGTGATGGGCCATATAGCAATCAGCCCCAGCATTTT.

V usage is TRBV20-1 and J usage is TRBJ2-7; the D gene is possibly TRBD1 (6 bases). The CDR3 has 12 residues. The germline V gene has CDR1 DFQATT and CDR2 SNEGSKA (reference sequence). V was shortened by 5 bases and J by 7 bases, with 15 bases between the two germline ends. CDR3 nucleotide sequence: TGCAGTGCTTTTCCAGGGGCCAGTGAGCAGTACTTC. It yields the protein CSAFPGASEQYF.

V and J are TRBV24-1 and TRBJ2-3, with D perhaps TRBD2 (6 bases). V shed 0 bases and J shed 5 bases, with 11 bases lying between them. CDR3 length: 15 residues. Germline CDR1 is KGHDR and CDR2 is SFDVKD. The CDR3 region is CATSDLGGIGDTQYF. The DNA of the CDR3 is TGTGCCACCAGTGATTTGGGGGGGATCGGAGATACGCAGTATTTT.

Worth noting for this clonotype: This may stem from a read error, because a much larger clone lies one nucleotide away. The rearrangement uses TRBV2 and TRBJ2-7; 9 positions match TRBD2. CDR1 and CDR2 (germline): SNHLY, FYNNEI. CDR3 length: 14 amino acids. The CDR3, as DNA: TGTGCCAGCAGTGCCACTAGCGGGCCTTACGAGCAGCACTTC. Translation: CASSATSGPYEQHF.

The V call is TRBV29-1, the J call TRBJ2-7, with a weak D call TRBD1 (7 bases). The CDR3 is 11 amino acids. With 3 bases removed from V and 6 bases from J, the gap between germline ends came to 9 bases. CDR1 and CDR2 (germline): SQVTM, ANQGSEA. CDR3 region: CSVERDSEQYF. For the CDR3, the DNA is TGCAGCGTTGAGCGGGACAGCGAGCAGTACTTC.

The table lists this clonotype with a few counts. The chain combines TRBV7-2 with TRBJ2-5; TRBD1 matches 7 bases. The CDR3 loop spans 15 amino acids. Unmatched junction bases numbered 7, after V lost 3 bases and J lost 3 bases. The germline CDR1 and CDR2 sequences are SGHTA and FQGNSA. In DNA, the CDR3 is TGTGCCAGCAGCTTCGCAGGGGGTTTGGAAGAGACCCAGTACTTC. It translates to CASSFAGGLEETQYF.

CDR3 region: CASSLTGQNSPLHF. The CDR3 bases are TGTGCCAGCAGCTTAACGGGCCAGAATTCACCCCTCCACTTT. The V gene is TRBV7-2, the J gene TRBJ1-6; D gene uncertain. The germline CDR1 and CDR2 sequences are SGHTA and FQGNSA. V lost 2 bases, J lost 7 bases, and 9 bases lay in between. The CDR3 extends over 14 amino acids.

This chain links TRBV2 with TRBJ2-7; TRBD1 might be the D (5 bases). CDR3 length: 15 residues. Trimming took 1 base from V and 6 from J, leaving 16 bases between them. Germline V gene data show CDR1 as SNHLY and CDR2 as FYNNEI. CDR3 nucleotides: TGTGCCAGCAGTGAAGACCACTGGGCCCAGGGCGAGCAGTACTTC. Translated, it gives CASSEDHWAQGEQYF. Looking up the rest from reference TRBV2 and TRBJ2-7 gives the full variable domain: EPEVTQTPSHQVTQMGQEVILRCVPISNHLYFYWYRQILGQKVEFLVSFYNNEISEKSEIFDDQFSVERPDGSNFTLKIRSTKLEDSAMYFCASSEDHWAQGEQYFGPGTRLTVT.

The gene calls are TRBV4-1 and TRBJ2-7, with TRBD1 matching 7 bases. V lost 0 bases and J lost 3; bases outside the gene matches: 5. CDR1 and CDR2 from the germline V gene are MGHRA and YSYEKL. This CDR3 spans 15 amino acids. The CDR3: CASSQDRWDSYEQYF. DNA of the CDR3: TGCGCCAGCAGCCAAGATCGGTGGGACAGCTACGAGCAGTACTTC.

This clonotype showed up just a few times. One junction end does not reproduce the germline sequence, and a read error may be involved. The chain has TRBV10-3 and TRBJ1-1; TRBD1 matches at 7 bases. Germline V lookup: CDR1 ENHRY, CDR2 SYGVKD. This CDR3 comprises 15 residues. CDR3 coding DNA: TGTGCCAGCAGTCCCCGACAGGGCCGGAGGTCTGAAGCTTTCTTT. This translates into CASSPRQGRRSEAFF.

A note on this clonotype: A junction end diverges from the germline sequence, so it may reflect a read error. The rearrangement uses TRBV29-1 and TRBJ2-7; D unresolved. Germline V gene sequence: CDR1 SQVTM, CDR2 ANQGSEA. This CDR3 region has 12 residues. CDR3 protein: CGVEGGTYEQYF. CDR3 coding DNA: TGCGGCGTTGAAGGCGGAACCTACGAGCAGTACTTC.

This clonotype was observed many times. CDR3 in amino acids: CSASTSTGMNTEAFF. CDR3 sequence (DNA): TGCAGTGCTAGTACCTCGACAGGCATGAACACTGAAGCTTTCTTT. V is TRBV20-1 and J is TRBJ1-1; tentatively, D is TRBD1 (6 bases). This CDR3 region has 15 residues. V was pared by 3 bases and J by 0 bases, with 14 bases between. CDR1 is DFQATT and CDR2 is SNEGSKA in the germline V gene (reference sequence).

In this sample, this clonotype turned up many times. The V gene is TRBV5-1, the J gene TRBJ1-6; D gene uncertain. The V end lost 4 bases, the J end lost 11 bases, and 22 bases lay between the germline ends. The CDR3 contains 16 residues. The germline V gene has CDR1 SGHRS and CDR2 YFSETQ. The CDR3, as DNA: TGCGCCAGCAGCCCTGTAGGCTCGGGTGTACAGCCACCCCTCCACTTT. This sequence encodes CASSPVGSGVQPPLHF.

This clonotype was detected ten times or more. The V and J genes are TRBV7-8 and TRBJ2-7, with D unresolved. CDR3 length: 14 residues. From germline, CDR1 is SGHVS and CDR2 FQNEAQ. V lost 0 bases and J lost 6, with 12 bases in between. The CDR3 sequence: CASSLATLPSEQYF. CDR3 sequence (DNA): TGTGCCAGCAGCTTAGCGACCTTACCCTCCGAGCAGTACTTC.

This clonotype showed up many times. The chain joins TRBV7-8 to TRBJ2-5, with TRBD2 identical over 11 bases. The CDR3 has 14 residues. J gave up 5 bases and V 3 bases, and 2 bases lay outside the gene matches. Germline CDR1 SGHVS, CDR2 FQNEAQ. CDR3 nucleotide sequence: TGTGCCAGCAGCTTGACTAGCGGGGCTGAGACCCAGTACTTC. Translated, it gives CASSLTSGAETQYF. Looking up the rest from reference TRBV7-8 and TRBJ2-5 gives the full variable domain: GAGVSQSPRYKVAKRGQDVALRCDPISGHVSLFWYQQALGQGPEFLTYFQNEAQLDKSGLPSDRFFAERPEGSVSTLKIQRTQQEDSAVYLCASSLTSGAETQYFGPGTRLLVL.

As regards this clonotype: A much bigger clone sits one base away, suggesting this may be a read error. The chain couples TRBV12-3 or TRBV12-4 to TRBJ1-4; possible D gene TRBD1, 6 bases. Trimming took off 8 bases at V and 6 bases at J, with 16 bases between the two ends. The CDR3 spans 14 residues. The CDR3 DNA reads as TGTGCCAGCGGTCACAGGGTTCAAGATGAAAAACTGTTTTTT. Its translation is CASGHRVQDEKLFF.

This clonotype was observed many times. V and J are TRBV29-1 and TRBJ1-1; the D is unclear. CDR3 size: 12 residues. CDR1 and CDR2 from the germline V gene are SQVTM and ANQGSEA. The V and J ends lost 6 bases and 0 bases respectively, with 8 bases between them. The CDR3 nucleotides read TGCAGCGTGACGCGGATGAACACTGAAGCTTTCTTT. Its translation is CSVTRMNTEAFF.

The chain uses TRBV29-1 and TRBJ1-6; the D gene is possibly TRBD1 (5 bases). The CDR3 is 12 residues long. With 6 bases removed from V and 4 bases from J, the gap between germline ends came to 7 bases. Germline CDR1 is SQVTM and CDR2 is ANQGSEA. Here the CDR3 DNA reads TGCAGCGTCGACAGTTATAATTCACCCCTCCACTTT. It is translated as CSVDSYNSPLHF.

This clonotype has at least ten counts. The CDR3 protein is CASSFSGTEAFF. Written as DNA, the CDR3 is TGTGCCAGCAGCTTTAGTGGAACTGAAGCTTTCTTT. V is TRBV11-2 and J is TRBJ1-1; no definite D call. Trimming took 3 bases from V and 5 from J, leaving 7 bases between them. Per the germline V gene, CDR1 is SGHAT and CDR2 is FQNNGV. There are 12 residues in the CDR3.